This T cell receptor (beta chain) was identified in a study of shared clonotypes between healthy human individuals. Study at large: Contributing individuals were two females and a few males aged 18 to 49.

Study-level points and caveats: Sharing across a handful of donors was seen in 4% to 5.5% of naive CD4 clonotypes.

This clone was detected only once. Its antigen is still unknown. CDR3 length equals 13 residues. Losses at the gene ends were 8 bases for V and 6 bases for J; bases not matched to a gene: 9. CDR1 is SQVTM and CDR2 is ANQGSEA in the germline V gene. Deep was the level at which the assay was run. TCRdb's copy holds only in-frame clones and misses some; the assay was immunoSEQ multiplex PCR. The data show about 1 million clones, about 76% seen once. V and J are TRBV29-1 and TRBJ2-7, with 11 positions matching TRBD1. The receptor's source is a man aged 18 to 35 in good health. Sample: memory CD4+ T cells sorted from blood. The sample's subset: CD45RA-negative fraction. The CDR3 coding sequence is TGCAGCATCCATGGGGACAGGGGGGGCGAGCAGTACTTC. Translating it yields CSIHGDRGGEQYF.